A single sample gave rise to the 16 T cell receptor beta chains below, sequenced in a study of Graves' ophthalmopathy and Graves' hyperthyroidism. RNA served as the template for amplifying TCR beta CDR3 regions. HTBI primers served in a first-round RT-PCR, which a second-round multiplex PCR followed. MiXCR, applied by TCRdb to the multiplex PCR reads, yields one record per CDR3 protein. The data hold more than 550,000 distinct CDR3 sequences, with about 41% observed a single time. Source material: peripheral blood. The source of these receptors is an adult man with Graves' ophthalmopathy.

In this sample, this clonotype turned up many times. This chain links TRBV29-1 with TRBJ1-2; 7 bases are shared with TRBD1. Germline V gene data show CDR1 as SQVTM and CDR2 as ANQGSEA. V was clipped by 6 bases and J by 4 bases; unmatched bases: 11. The CDR3 runs to 14 residues. The CDR3 DNA reads TGCAGCGTCCGCGTGACAGGGACCCTCTATGGCTACACCTTC. It encodes CSVRVTGTLYGYTF.

This clonotype was seen ten or more times. The chain is built from TRBV6-1 and TRBJ2-6; D is ambiguous. CDR3 length: 15 amino acids. The germline CDR1 and CDR2 sequences are MNHNS and SASEGT. With 1 base removed from V and 0 bases from J, the gap between germline ends came to 4 bases. The CDR3: CASSEVRSGANVLTF. DNA for the CDR3: TGTGCCAGCAGTGAAGTCCGCTCTGGGGCCAACGTCCTGACTTTC.

The genes are TRBV7-8 and TRBJ1-6; 11 bases line up with TRBD1. Germline V gene sequence: CDR1 SGHVS, CDR2 FQNEAQ. V was pared by 5 bases and J by 7 bases, with 7 bases of the junction left unmatched. This CDR3 is built from 16 residues. CDR3 region: CASSHRDRGGNSPLHF. In DNA, the CDR3 is TGTGCCAGCAGCCACCGGGACAGGGGGGGAAATTCACCCCTCCACTTT.

This clonotype was recorded many times. The rearrangement joins TRBV5-5 to TRBJ2-5; D possibly uses TRBD1 or TRBD2 (5 bases each). The length of the CDR3 is 13 residues. V lost 0 bases to trimming and J lost 7 bases, with 10 bases between them. Germline V gene sequence: CDR1 SGHKS, CDR2 YYEKEE (reference sequence). Written as DNA, the CDR3 is TGTGCCAGCAGCTTGGACGATGGGGGGACCCAGTACTTC. Its translation: CASSLDDGGTQYF.

The chain combines TRBV7-4 with TRBJ2-3; TRBD2 aligns across 12 bases. Germline values: CDR1 SGHVT, CDR2 SQSDAQ. Trimming at V came to 5 bases and at J to 6 bases, leaving 6 bases not matched to a gene. This CDR3 contains 15 residues. CDR3 in amino acids: CASSTGLAGLDTQYF. The CDR3 DNA follows: TGTGCCAGCAGCACCGGACTAGCGGGACTGGATACGCAGTATTTT.

This clonotype was counted many times. This chain joins TRBV12-3 or TRBV12-4 and TRBJ1-3; 7 positions agree with TRBD1. This CDR3 is 15 amino acids long. J gave up 2 bases and V 2 bases, and 3 bases lay outside the gene matches. The chain's CDR3 is CASSLQGVAGNTIYF. The CDR3 DNA is TGTGCCAGCAGTTTACAGGGGGTGGCTGGAAACACCATATATTTT.

The chain uses TRBV7-2 and TRBJ1-2, with a weak D call TRBD1 (5 bases). This CDR3 is built from 14 residues. V dropped 8 bases and J dropped 7 bases, with 20 bases sitting between them. CDR1 is SGHTA and CDR2 is FQGNSA in the germline V gene. The CDR3 loop reads CASQPFGQGGGYTF. The CDR3 DNA is TGTGCCAGCCAACCCTTCGGCCAGGGAGGTGGCTACACCTTC.

This clonotype occurred many times. The V and J genes are TRBV5-6 and TRBJ2-5; 12 positions agree with TRBD2. The V gene's germline CDR1 is SGHDT and CDR2 YYEEEE. V was pared by 0 bases and J by 5 bases, with 5 bases of the junction left unmatched. This CDR3 spans 16 amino acids. The CDR3: CASSLGASGGAETQYF. The CDR3 DNA reads TGTGCCAGCAGCTTGGGGGCTAGCGGGGGGGCCGAGACCCAGTACTTC.

The chain combines TRBV7-8 with TRBJ2-7; TRBD2 is a possible D gene (6 bases). Germline V gene sequence: CDR1 SGHVS, CDR2 FQNEAQ. The CDR3 consists of 17 residues. The ends were cut back, 5 bases at V and 2 bases at J, with 22 bases in the middle. CDR3 amino acids: CASSREGGTGRTYEQYF. CDR3 coding DNA: TGTGCCAGCAGCCGAGAGGGAGGAACGGGACGGACCTACGAGCAGTACTTC.

The CDR3 loop is CASSGVAGQETQYF. The CDR3 nucleotides are TGTGCCAGCAGTGGGGTAGCGGGCCAAGAGACCCAGTACTTC. The V gene is TRBV25-1, the J gene TRBJ2-5, with 7 bases aligning to TRBD2. V was clipped by 4 bases and J by 1 base; unmatched bases: 3. The CDR3 is 14 amino acids. CDR1 is MGHDK, CDR2 SYGVNS, per germline. The full variable domain, its missing parts supplied by reference TRBV25-1 and TRBJ2-5, is EADIYQTPRYLVIGTGKKITLECSQTMGHDKMYWYQQDPGMELHLIHYSYGVNSTEKGDLSSESTVSRIRTEHFPLTLESARPSHTSQYLCASSGVAGQETQYFGPGTRLLVL.

This chain joins TRBV25-1 and TRBJ2-7; 11 nucleotides match TRBD2. The CDR3 loop spans 17 amino acids. The ends lost 5 bases at V and 4 bases at J; junction bases unmatched: 13. The germline V gene has CDR1 MGHDK and CDR2 SYGVNS. CDR3 residues: CASSNTRTSGYPYEQYF. CDR3 bases: TGTGCCAGCAGTAACACTAGGACTAGCGGGTACCCTTACGAGCAGTACTTC.

V gene TRBV7-9 combines with J gene TRBJ1-5; maybe TRBD1 (5 bases). This CDR3 region has 15 residues. Germline V gene sequence: CDR1 SEHNR, CDR2 FQNEAQ (reference sequence). With 5 bases removed from V and 11 bases from J, the gap between germline ends came to 22 bases. CDR3 residues: CASSLGLAGGKTQHF. In nucleotides, the CDR3 is TGTGCCAGCAGCCTAGGACTAGCGGGGGGGAAGACCCAGCATTTT.

Points on this clonotype: The junction differs from germline at one of its ends, possibly a read error. The chain uses TRBV19 and TRBJ1-6; TRBD1 matches at 7 bases. Germline V gene data show CDR1 as LNHDA and CDR2 as SQIVND (reference sequence). The CDR3 is made up of 15 amino acids. The CDR3 protein is CASSIAGQFNSPPHF. The CDR3, as DNA: TGTGCCAGTAGTATAGCGGGACAGTTTAATTCACCCCCCCACTTT.

A word on this clonotype: Given a much more abundant clone one base away, this may be a read error. This chain joins TRBV7-9 and TRBJ2-2; TRBD1 aligns across 8 bases. The V segment lost 6 bases and the J segment 10 bases; nucleotides outside the gene matches: 13. Germline CDR1 is SEHNR and CDR2 is FQNEAQ (reference sequence). The CDR3 contains 15 residues. The CDR3 protein is CASREGQGVSVELFF. The DNA of the CDR3 is TGTGCCAGCAGAGAAGGACAGGGAGTATCCGTGGAGCTGTTTTTT. Variable domain in full (rest from reference TRBV7-9 and TRBJ2-2): DTGVSQNPRHKITKRGQNVTFRCDPISEHNRLYWYRQTLGQGPEFLTYFQNEAQLEKSRLLSDRFSAERPKGSFSTLEIQRTEQGDSAMYLCASREGQGVSVELFFGEGSRLTVL.

The sample holds a few counts of this clonotype. The chain combines TRBV6-5 with TRBJ1-2, with a tentative D call TRBD1 (6 bases). Per germline, CDR1 MNHEY and CDR2 SVGAGI. With 5 bases removed from V and 2 bases from J, the gap between germline ends came to 18 bases. The CDR3 consists of 16 residues. The CDR3 reads CASSTGTYDGNYGYTF. As DNA, the CDR3 is TGTGCCAGCAGTACCGGGACATACGACGGGAACTATGGCTACACCTTC.

At least ten counts were recorded for this clonotype. The chain joins TRBV7-9 to TRBJ1-5; no clear D gene. V was trimmed by 5 bases and J by 3 bases, leaving 11 bases between them. This CDR3 contains 14 residues. Germline V gene lookup returns CDR1 SEHNR and CDR2 FQNEAQ (reference sequence). The CDR3 is CASSAPSDNQPQHF. The CDR3 DNA sequence: TGTGCCAGCAGCGCCCCATCGGACAATCAGCCCCAGCATTTT.